Listed here are 31 T cell receptor beta chains from one sample, sequenced in a study of Ad26.COV2.S vaccination and SARS-CoV-2 variants. Data came from immunoSEQ multiplex PCR; TCRdb stores just in-frame clones and leaves some out. The sample holds a few hundred thousand clones, about 93% seen once. Treatment noted: some 20 received Ad26.COV2.S at low or high dose, single or two shots; about five received placebo; per-sample allocation not given. Samples came from day 63 after the first vaccine or placebo injection. Sequencing used peripheral blood, obtained in a trial of Ad26.COV2.S vaccine versus placebo. The receptors come from a person aged 18-65 years who received the Ad26.COV2.S COVID-19 vaccine or a placebo.

The V gene is TRBV11-2, the J gene TRBJ2-7, with D perhaps TRBD2 (6 bases). The CDR3 has 13 amino acids. From germline, CDR1 is SGHAT and CDR2 FQNNGV. V was cut by 7 bases and J by 0 bases, with 10 bases left in between. The CDR3, as DNA: TGTGCCAGCACCGGAGGGCTCTCCTACGAGCAGTACTTC. Amino acids: CASTGGLSYEQYF.

CDR3 nucleotides: TGTGCCAGCCGACTGGGGAGCTCTGGGGCCAACGTCCTGACTTTC. It encodes CASRLGSSGANVLTF. The chain joins TRBV6-5 to TRBJ2-6, with D possibly being TRBD2 (5 bases). This CDR3 comprises 15 residues. Trimming left V 8 bases short and J 0 bases short, with 11 bases between. Germline values: CDR1 MNHEY, CDR2 SVGAGI.

J is TRBJ2-2 and V is TRBV24-1; D is ambiguous. Germline assignment: CDR1 KGHDR and CDR2 SFDVKD. The CDR3 loop spans 12 amino acids. The V end lost 9 bases, the J end lost 3 bases, and 7 bases lay between the germline ends. The CDR3 sequence is CATPSYTGELFF. The DNA for the CDR3 is TGTGCCACCCCATCATACACCGGGGAGCTGTTTTTT.

The chain has TRBV6-5 and TRBJ2-5; TRBD2 aligns across 10 bases. The CDR3 is made up of 13 amino acids. From germline, CDR1 is MNHEY and CDR2 SVGAGI. After removal of 8 bases from V and 5 bases from J, the junction contained 5 bases not matched to a gene. CDR3 sequence reads: CASLAGVGETQYF. DNA of the CDR3: TGTGCCAGCCTAGCGGGAGTAGGGGAGACCCAGTACTTC.

V is TRBV5-4 and J is TRBJ2-7; TRBD2 matches at 9 bases. In germline, CDR1 is SGHNT, CDR2 YYREEE (reference sequence). V trimming: 4 bases; J trimming: 7 bases; junction bases outside the gene matches: 9. The CDR3 length is 14 residues. CDR3 sequence (DNA): TGTGCCAGCAGCCCAGTAGCGGGAGTTGGGGAGCAGTACTTC. Its translation is CASSPVAGVGEQYF.

The J gene is TRBJ2-5, the V gene TRBV3-1 (or the pseudogene TRBV3-2); the match to TRBD1 covers 7 bases. The CDR3 totals 15 residues. The germline CDR1 and CDR2 sequences are LGHDT and YNNKEL (reference sequence). The trim removed 0 bases at V and 3 bases at J, leaving 4 bases unmatched. The chain's CDR3 is CASSQDSGTEETQYF. The CDR3 bases are TGTGCCAGCAGCCAAGATTCCGGGACAGAAGAGACCCAGTACTTC.

A single count supports this clone. This rearrangement joins TRBV28 to TRBJ2-1, with TRBD2 matching 15 bases. Unmatched junction bases numbered 11, after V lost 4 bases and J lost 4 bases. Per the germline V gene, CDR1 is MDHEN and CDR2 is SYDVKM. This CDR3 is built from 19 residues. DNA of the CDR3: TGTGCCAGCAGTTCTGCGGGACTAGCGGGAGGTCTGGGTTACAATGAGCAGTTCTTC. It encodes CASSSAGLAGGLGYNEQFF.

This chain links TRBV28 with TRBJ1-5; D ambiguous. This CDR3 region has 15 residues. The V end was cut by 0 bases, the J end by 0 bases, with 6 bases between. CDR1 and CDR2 (germline): MDHEN, SYDVKM. The CDR3 loop reads CASSLWQYSNQPQHF. CDR3 coding DNA: TGTGCCAGCAGTTTATGGCAGTATAGCAATCAGCCCCAGCATTTT.

V usage is TRBV7-9 and J usage is TRBJ2-1, with D unclear. The CDR3 has 14 amino acids. Germline V gene data show CDR1 as SEHNR and CDR2 as FQNEAQ (reference sequence). Trimming shortened V by 2 bases and J by 0 bases, and 5 bases separated the two germline ends. The CDR3, as DNA: TGTGCCAGCAGCTTAAGTAACTCCTACAATGAGCAGTTCTTC. Encoded protein: CASSLSNSYNEQFF. The whole variable domain, filled in from reference TRBV7-9 and TRBJ2-1, reads DTGVSQNPRHKITKRGQNVTFRCDPISEHNRLYWYRQTLGQGPEFLTYFQNEAQLEKSRLLSDRFSAERPKGSFSTLEIQRTEQGDSAMYLCASSLSNSYNEQFFGPGTRLTVL.

The chain employs TRBV19 and TRBJ1-1; 7 bases align to TRBD1. V lost 6 bases and J lost 5; bases outside the gene matches: 12. The germline V gene encodes CDR1 LNHDA and CDR2 SQIVND (reference sequence). There are 15 residues in the CDR3. The CDR3 here is CASRDHRGLSTEAFF. The CDR3 coding sequence is TGTGCCAGTAGGGACCACAGGGGCTTGAGTACTGAAGCTTTCTTT.

This clone was observed a single time. V gene TRBV11-3 combines with J gene TRBJ2-3, with no clear D. Germline lookup yields CDR1 SGHNT and CDR2 YENEEA. This CDR3 has 15 amino acids. Trimming removed 4 bases from V and 3 bases from J, with 14 bases in between. The CDR3 nucleotides read TGTGCCAGCAGCTCAGGACCGCTGGGGACAGATACGCAGTATTTT. It yields the protein CASSSGPLGTDTQYF.

The chain is built from TRBV7-4 and TRBJ2-2; D might be TRBD2 (6 bases). The V end lost 2 bases, the J end lost 2 bases, and 12 bases lay between the germline ends. Germline-derived CDR1 and CDR2 are SGHVT and SQSDAQ. The CDR3 covers 16 residues. The chain's CDR3 is CASSLLWRGNTGELFF. CDR3 coding DNA: TGTGCCAGCAGCTTATTATGGCGGGGCAACACCGGGGAGCTGTTTTTT.

This CDR3 is CASSARETQYF. CDR3 DNA: TGCGCCAGCAGCGCGAGGGAGACCCAGTACTTC. The chain carries TRBV10-2 and TRBJ2-5; D is ambiguous. Germline loops: CDR1 WSHSY, CDR2 SAAADI. The CDR3 length is 11 residues. V was clipped by 6 bases and J by 5 bases, with 7 bases between them.

This clone was seen a handful of times. CDR3 sequence: CSASSGPGLQETQYF. The CDR3, as DNA: TGCAGTGCTAGTAGCGGGCCAGGGCTCCAAGAGACCCAGTACTTC. The chain carries TRBV20-1 and TRBJ2-5; 7 bases fit TRBD2. The length of the CDR3 is 15 residues. Germline V gene lookup returns CDR1 DFQATT and CDR2 SNEGSKA (reference sequence). V lost 3 bases to trimming and J lost 1 base; unmatched junction nucleotides: 8.

This clone was observed a single time. The chain couples TRBV6-5 to TRBJ2-7, with 9 bases lining up with TRBD2. The CDR3 covers 16 residues. V gave up 0 bases and J gave up 0 bases; unmatched junction bases: 3. Germline V gene lookup returns CDR1 MNHEY and CDR2 SVGAGI. DNA for the CDR3: TGTGCCAGCAGTTACTCGATGACTAGCGGCTCCTACGAGCAGTACTTC. This codes for CASSYSMTSGSYEQYF.

The V and J genes are TRBV10-3 and TRBJ1-4, with TRBD1 identical over 12 bases. Germline loops: CDR1 ENHRY, CDR2 SYGVKD. The CDR3 is 14 residues long. V lost 6 bases, J lost 8 bases, and 4 bases stayed unmatched. This CDR3 is CAIRGTGGGEKLFF. Written as DNA, the CDR3 is TGTGCCATCAGGGGGACAGGGGGCGGAGAAAAACTGTTTTTT.

The J gene is TRBJ1-1, the V gene TRBV2; 9 bases fit TRBD1. The length of the CDR3 is 14 residues. Germline assignment: CDR1 SNHLY and CDR2 FYNNEI. Trimming at V came to 6 bases and at J to 1 base, leaving 3 bases not matched to a gene. The CDR3 sequence: CASRETGGNTEAFF. CDR3 in DNA: TGTGCCAGCAGAGAGACAGGGGGGAACACTGAAGCTTTCTTT.

This chain uses TRBV4-3 with TRBJ2-7; no definite D call. V lost 0 bases, J lost 3 bases, and 12 bases lay in between. Germline values: CDR1 LGHNA, CDR2 YSLEER. The CDR3 extends over 15 amino acids. The CDR3 DNA is TGCGCCAGCAGCCAAGATCACGGCGGAAACTACGAGCAGTACTTC. Amino acids: CASSQDHGGNYEQYF.

The gene calls are TRBV2 and TRBJ1-1; D perhaps matches TRBD1 (6 bases). Looked up from germline, CDR1 is SNHLY and CDR2 is FYNNEI. Trimming took off 1 base at V and 0 bases at J, with 9 bases between the two ends. CDR3 length equals 15 residues. DNA of the CDR3: TGTGCCAGCAGTGAAGAGACAGGACTGAACACTGAAGCTTTCTTT. Protein product: CASSEETGLNTEAFF.

The chain uses TRBV27 and TRBJ2-2; 14 nucleotides line up with TRBD2. V was pared by 5 bases and J by 5 bases, with 7 bases of the junction left unmatched. Per germline, CDR1 MNHEY and CDR2 SMNVEV (reference sequence). There are 17 residues in the CDR3. CDR3 nucleotide sequence: TGTGCCAGCAGTCTTGGACTAGCGGGAGGACCAACCGGGGAGCTGTTTTTT. Its protein product is CASSLGLAGGPTGELFF.

This clone was detected once. The rearrangement joins TRBV11-3 to TRBJ1-3; TRBD1 is a possible D gene (5 bases). This CDR3 is 14 amino acids long. The ends were cut back, 5 bases at V and 0 bases at J, with 8 bases in the middle. Germline CDR1 and CDR2: SGHNT and YENEEA. The CDR3 DNA follows: TGTGCCAGCAGCCCGGGGCACTCTGGAAACACCATATATTTT. This gives the protein CASSPGHSGNTIYF.

The gene calls are TRBV27 and TRBJ2-7; 15 bases are shared with TRBD2. V shed 2 bases, J shed 1 base, and the junction held 3 bases outside the gene matches. This CDR3 has 17 amino acids. Germline V gene sequence: CDR1 MNHEY, CDR2 SMNVEV (reference sequence). CDR3 residues: CASSLGTSGRLSYEQYF. The CDR3 region has the DNA TGTGCCAGCAGTTTAGGGACTAGCGGGAGGCTTTCCTACGAGCAGTACTTC.

The V and J genes are TRBV4-1 and TRBJ2-3, with D perhaps given as TRBD1 or TRBD2 (5 bases each). The V end lost 1 base, the J end lost 9 bases, and 14 bases lay between the germline ends. Germline CDR1 MGHRA, CDR2 YSYEKL. The CDR3 is made up of 14 amino acids. CDR3 nucleotides: TGCGCCAGCAGCCAAGGGCAGCTCAGGGAGACGCAGTATTTT. It codes for CASSQGQLRETQYF.

The rearrangement joins TRBV9 to TRBJ2-1; D may be TRBD1 or TRBD2 (5 bases each). The CDR3 length is 19 residues. The V end was cut by 2 bases, the J end by 2 bases, with 23 bases between. Germline values: CDR1 SGDLS, CDR2 YYNGEE. CDR3 in amino acids: CASSVRPADEGIPYNEQFF. The CDR3 DNA reads TGTGCCAGCAGCGTTCGCCCCGCCGACGAGGGGATACCCTACAATGAGCAGTTCTTC.

The chain recombines TRBV18 with TRBJ1-4; 8 nucleotides line up with TRBD1. Germline V gene lookup returns CDR1 KGHSH and CDR2 LQKENI. Germline trimming cut 3 bases from V and 5 bases from J; bases unmatched to any gene: 5. The CDR3 contains 15 residues. The CDR3 is CASSPLRTGNEKLFF. For the CDR3, the DNA is TGTGCCAGCTCACCTCTCAGGACAGGGAATGAAAAACTGTTTTTT.

This clone appeared a single time. The chain couples TRBV6-2 or TRBV6-3 to TRBJ2-1; 9 bases are shared with TRBD1. Germline V gene sequence: CDR1 MNHEY, CDR2 SVGEGT. This CDR3 has 16 residues. V trimming: 4 bases; J trimming: 5 bases; junction bases outside the gene matches: 9. The CDR3 spells CASSSEGTGRHNEQFF. The CDR3 DNA reads TGTGCCAGCAGTTCTGAAGGGACAGGGAGACACAATGAGCAGTTCTTC.

V is TRBV5-5 and J is TRBJ2-7, with D possibly matching TRBD2 (5 bases). The CDR3 is 16 residues long. V shed 1 base and J shed 3 bases, with 17 bases lying between them. Germline loops: CDR1 SGHKS, CDR2 YYEKEE (reference sequence). The chain's CDR3 is CASSLYPAGLNYEQYF. The DNA of the CDR3 is TGTGCCAGCAGCTTGTATCCCGCCGGACTGAACTACGAGCAGTACTTC. The full variable domain, in which reference TRBV5-5 and TRBJ2-7 provide the parts outside the CDR3, is DAGVTQSPTHLIKTRGQQVTLRCSPISGHKSVSWYQQVLGQGPQFIFQYYEKEERGRGNFPDRFSARQFPNYSSELNVNALLLGDSALYLCASSLYPAGLNYEQYFGPGTRLTVT.

The chain couples TRBV6-2 or TRBV6-3 to TRBJ2-1; 8 bases are shared with TRBD2. The CDR3 has 15 residues. Germline loops: CDR1 MNHEY, CDR2 SVGEGT. The V and J ends lost 5 bases and 0 bases, in that order; junction bases with no gene match: 3. In DNA form, the CDR3 reads TGTGCCAGCAGTATAGCGGGAAGCTCCTACAATGAGCAGTTCTTC. Encoded protein: CASSIAGSSYNEQFF.

The chain is built from TRBV20-1 and TRBJ1-5, with 9 bases identical to TRBD1. J was trimmed by 2 bases and V by 3 bases; bases with no gene match: 2. Germline values: CDR1 DFQATT, CDR2 SNEGSKA (reference sequence). The CDR3 has 14 amino acids. The CDR3, as DNA: TGCAGTGCTAGTAGACAGGGGGGCAATCAGCCCCAGCATTTT. It codes for CSASRQGGNQPQHF.

The gene calls are TRBV11-2 and TRBJ1-1, with D unclear. The CDR3 consists of 14 residues. Germline CDR1 reads SGHAT; CDR2 reads FQNNGV. V lost 1 base to trimming and J lost 3 bases, with 9 bases between them. The CDR3 region is CASSLGAGDTEAFF. In DNA, the CDR3 is TGTGCCAGCAGCTTAGGGGCTGGGGACACTGAAGCTTTCTTT. The full variable domain, with the rest looked up from reference TRBV11-2 and TRBJ1-1, is EAGVAQSPRYKIIEKRQSVAFWCNPISGHATLYWYQQILGQGPKLLIQFQNNGVVDDSQLPKDRFSAERLKGVDSTLKIQPAKLEDSAVYLCASSLGAGDTEAFFGQGTRLTVV.

The V call is TRBV2, the J call TRBJ2-7; the D is unclear. Trimming removed 4 bases at V and 4 bases at J, with 11 bases between. Germline CDR1 SNHLY, CDR2 FYNNEI. CDR3 size: 13 residues. The CDR3 region is CASSVVGDYEQYF. CDR3 DNA: TGTGCCAGCAGTGTAGTCGGTGATTACGAGCAGTACTTC.